This T cell receptor beta chain was sequenced in a study of a mutant IDH1 vaccine in newly diagnosed glioma. Study summary: Vaccination was launched 4-6 weeks after radiotherapy alone, or with temozolomide cycles. The study, taken as a whole, reports: Seemingly, top peripheral T cell clonotype changes bore no relation to pseudoprogression.

Note on this clone: Its specificity is not known.

The J segment lost 5 bases and the V segment lost 5 bases, leaving 7 bases of the junction unmatched. CDR1 LNHDA and CDR2 SQIVND come from the germline V gene (reference sequence). The CDR3 covers 16 residues. Generated by immunoSEQ multiplex PCR, the TCRdb table keeps only in-frame clones and is missing some. The table lists 100,000 to 120,000 clones, roughly nine tenths of them singletons. This sample's time point: week 11, during vaccination. Topical imiquimod accompanied each vaccine dose, which consisted of 300 ug of mutant IDH1 20-mer peptide. This specimen was PBMCs, taken from a glioma patient whose treatment included an IDH1 peptide vaccine. The receptor was derived from a woman between 50 and 59 years old with glioma. V and J are TRBV19 and TRBJ2-1, with 12 bases lining up with TRBD2. The CDR3 coding sequence is TGTGCCAGTAGTTTTCGACTAGCGGGAGACCACAATGAGCAGTTCTTC. Its protein is CASSFRLAGDHNEQFF.